This is a list of T cell receptor beta chains from one sample in a study of blood T cell repertoires in COVID-19. TCRdb's copy holds only in-frame clones and misses some; the assay was immunoSEQ multiplex PCR. This table holds a few hundred thousand clones, roughly 89% found once. The sequencing sample was made of PBMCs or T cells enriched from blood (not recorded which). Source of these receptors: a woman aged 30 to 39 who had recovered from COVID-19. CDR3s leave out the opening cysteine and the closing phenylalanine or tryptophan.

j_call v_call cdr3_aa
TRBJ1-1 TRBV24-1 ATSEPDRDTEAF
TRBJ1-1 TRBV4-2 ASSHPRDRGDTEAF
TRBJ2-3 TRBV2 ASSEGSQGTDTQY
TRBJ2-5 TRBV4-1 ASSERTSGRGRQETQY
TRBJ1-1 TRBV18 ATRGVTGNTEAF
TRBJ2-7 TRBV5-6 ASSIGRGGEQY
TRBJ1-4 TRBV7-2 ASSLGRGFNEKLF
TRBJ2-1 TRBV27 ASSFLAGELSLRNEQF
TRBJ2-3 TRBV4-2 ASSQESGFRSDTQY
TRBJ2-1 TRBV7-9 ASSFWGAQYRRSYNEQF
TRBJ2-7 TRBV6-6 ASSPLEGLGEQY
TRBJ1-3 TRBV7-9 ASSRGQGDTIY
TRBJ2-1 TRBV9 ASSVDPGARNEQF
TRBJ2-1 TRBV4-2 ASSQQTGTGNEQF
TRBJ1-1 TRBV10-3 AIIGQQNTEAF
TRBJ2-3 TRBV28 ASSFRGRGNTDTQY
TRBJ1-1 TRBV2 ASCGQNTEAF
TRBJ1-1 TRBV4-3 ASSHTSGQGDWGTEAF
TRBJ1-2 TRBV3-1/TRBV3-2 ASSRDSRYGYT
TRBJ2-3 TRBV9 ASSPGGAGLTDTQY
TRBJ2-5 TRBV30 AWTGMGGSGETQY
TRBJ2-3 TRBV28 AIDLAGGRGHTDTQY
TRBJ2-1 TRBV5-6 ASSTSGSSYNEQF
TRBJ2-2 TRBV9 ASSHPMGEREGRELF
TRBJ1-2 TRBV28 ASSLRAGQGNYGYT
TRBJ2-3 TRBV6-2/TRBV6-3 ASSAAGTSGTTDTQY